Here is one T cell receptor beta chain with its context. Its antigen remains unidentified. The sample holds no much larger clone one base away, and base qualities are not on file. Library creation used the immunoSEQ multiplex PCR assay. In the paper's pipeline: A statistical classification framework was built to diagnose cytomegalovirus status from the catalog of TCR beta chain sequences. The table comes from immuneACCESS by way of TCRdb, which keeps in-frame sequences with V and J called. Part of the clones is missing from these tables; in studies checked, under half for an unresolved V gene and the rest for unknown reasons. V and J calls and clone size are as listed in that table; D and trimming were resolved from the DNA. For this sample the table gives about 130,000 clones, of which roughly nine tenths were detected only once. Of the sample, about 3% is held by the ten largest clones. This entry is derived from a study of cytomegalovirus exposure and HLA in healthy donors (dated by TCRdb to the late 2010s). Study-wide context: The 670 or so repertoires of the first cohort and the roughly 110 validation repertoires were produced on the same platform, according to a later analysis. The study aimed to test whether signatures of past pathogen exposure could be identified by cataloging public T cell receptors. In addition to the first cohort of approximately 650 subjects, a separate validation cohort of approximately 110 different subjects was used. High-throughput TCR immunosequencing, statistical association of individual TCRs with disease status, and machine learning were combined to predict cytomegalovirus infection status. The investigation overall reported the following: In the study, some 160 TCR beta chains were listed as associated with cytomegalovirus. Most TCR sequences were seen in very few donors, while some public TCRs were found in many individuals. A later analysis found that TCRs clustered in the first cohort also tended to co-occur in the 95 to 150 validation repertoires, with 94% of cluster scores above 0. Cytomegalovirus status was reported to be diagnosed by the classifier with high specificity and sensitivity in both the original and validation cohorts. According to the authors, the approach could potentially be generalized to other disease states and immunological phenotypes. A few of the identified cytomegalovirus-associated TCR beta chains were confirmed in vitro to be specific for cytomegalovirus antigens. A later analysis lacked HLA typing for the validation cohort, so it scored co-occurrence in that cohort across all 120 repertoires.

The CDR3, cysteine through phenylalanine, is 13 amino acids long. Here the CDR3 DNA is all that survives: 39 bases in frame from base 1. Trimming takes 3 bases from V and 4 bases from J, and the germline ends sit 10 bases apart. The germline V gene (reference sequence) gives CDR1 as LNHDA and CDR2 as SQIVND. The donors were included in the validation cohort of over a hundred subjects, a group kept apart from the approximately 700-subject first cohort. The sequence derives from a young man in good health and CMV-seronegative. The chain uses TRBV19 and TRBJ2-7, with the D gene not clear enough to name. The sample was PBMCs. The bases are TGTGCCAGTAGTATTACAGAGAGTTACGAGCAGTACTTC. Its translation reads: CASSITESYEQYF.